Sequencing of this T cell receptor beta chain was carried out in a study of blood T cell repertoires in COVID-19 (dated by TCRdb to about 2020). A note on the overall study: Samples from collaborators originated in the United States, Italy and Spain and spanned both the acute and convalescent phases of COVID-19. Samples were obtained from the ongoing ImmuneRACE study (first 160 participants) and from roughly 1,300 subjects provided by 6 global collaborators. A de-identified subject ID, COVID-19 status, age in years and sex were almost always included in the sample metadata. The material from the prospective study consisted of cDNA or gDNA derived from T cells, B-cell-depleted T cells, or PBMCs. The repertoires were released in a freely available public database meant as a resource for research on the immune response to SARS-CoV-2. Subjects who had been exposed to COVID-19, were actively infected with it, or had recovered from it provided the deeply sampled blood TCRbeta repertoires that made up the dataset. Where available, HLA class I and class II types were obtained from metadata supplied by the sample provider rather than from assay-based typing. Summary of the overall study and its limitations: Clinical and demographic metadata were provided uncurated, with the amount varying by source and participant.

TCRbeta CDR3 regions were amplified from genomic DNA using the immunoSEQ Assay, a bias-controlled multiplex PCR. The paper's processing steps were these. Within the assay, amplification of reference gene primers was used to estimate how many nucleated cells each sample contained. Sequence reads were collapsed and filtered to measure the absolute abundance of every unique TCRbeta CDR3 rearrangement. For each sample, productive Simpson clonality was calculated by taking the square root of Simpson's diversity index across productive rearrangements. Imported from immuneACCESS, the table was reduced by TCRdb to in-frame sequences with V and J called. These copies leave out some clones; in studies compared against another copy, an unresolved V gene accounts for under half, and the cause of the remainder is not known. V and J calls and clone size are as listed in that table; D and trimming were resolved from the DNA. Present in this sample are just over 250,000 clones, 80% to 90% of which were seen just once. Together, the top ten hold around 2.5% of the sample.

The collaborating institutions used their own protocols to collect whole blood in K2EDTA tubes. For TCRbeta analysis, collaborator samples were shipped as frozen whole blood, as isolated PBMCs, or as DNA extracted from either sample type. Turning to this clone: No cognate antigen has been identified for it. No qualities accompany the bases; no much larger clone lies one base away.

Sequencing input: peripheral blood. This sequence originates from a woman in her 50s with acute or convalescent COVID-19.

The CDR3 protein sequence reads: CASSQDNRGSQPQHF. The nucleotides read TGTGCCAGCAGCCAGGACAACAGGGGGAGTCAGCCCCAGCATTTT. The rearranged segments are TRBV6-4 and TRBJ1-5; TRBD1 fits 8 bases in the junction. For CDR1 and CDR2, the germline V gene lists MRHNA and SNTAGT. The germline V and J ends show losses of 6 bases and 6 bases respectively, and no gene match explains 10 bases of the junction. The CDR3 measures 15 amino acids from cysteine to phenylalanine. Left in the record is the CDR3 DNA by itself, 45 bases read in frame from the first base.